One sample yielded the 3 T cell receptor beta chains listed below, sequenced in a study of CD8 T cells in ankylosing spondylitis. TCRdb ran MiXCR on the 5' RACE reads and lists one entry per CDR3 protein. The sample contains roughly 200,000 distinct CDR3 sequences, around 13% of which appear only once. What was sequenced was blood, either unsorted or a sorted T cell fraction (not recorded which). All receptors come from a male donor with ankylosing spondylitis or in good health (not recorded which).

This clonotype has ten or more counts. The gene calls are TRBV29-1 and TRBJ2-1; D possibly corresponds to TRBD2 (7 bases). V was trimmed by 7 bases and J by 7 bases, leaving 26 bases between them. This CDR3 comprises 16 residues. Germline CDR1 reads SQVTM; CDR2 reads ANQGSEA. The CDR3 sequence: CSARPLPRGGWNEQFF. CDR3 nucleotides: TGCAGCGCCCGCCCCCTCCCTAGGGGGGGTTGGAATGAGCAGTTCTTC.

The V call is TRBV5-4, the J call TRBJ2-3; 9 bases are shared with TRBD2. From germline, CDR1 is SGHNT and CDR2 YYREEE (reference sequence). CDR3 size: 16 residues. With V trimmed by 2 bases and J by 6 bases, 10 bases remained unmatched. The CDR3 coding sequence is TGTGCCAGCAGCTTCGGTGAGCTAGCGGGAATCGATACGCAGTATTTT. Its protein product is CASSFGELAGIDTQYF.

The V and J genes are TRBV4-1 and TRBJ1-1; maybe TRBD1 (6 bases). The CDR3 sequence is 13 residues long. The germline V gene has CDR1 MGHRA and CDR2 YSYEKL. Deletions cut 3 bases from V and 4 bases from J, with 9 bases between. CDR3 nucleotides: TGCGCCAGCAGCCACCCCAGGGGCACTGAAGCTTTCTTT. Amino acids: CASSHPRGTEAFF.